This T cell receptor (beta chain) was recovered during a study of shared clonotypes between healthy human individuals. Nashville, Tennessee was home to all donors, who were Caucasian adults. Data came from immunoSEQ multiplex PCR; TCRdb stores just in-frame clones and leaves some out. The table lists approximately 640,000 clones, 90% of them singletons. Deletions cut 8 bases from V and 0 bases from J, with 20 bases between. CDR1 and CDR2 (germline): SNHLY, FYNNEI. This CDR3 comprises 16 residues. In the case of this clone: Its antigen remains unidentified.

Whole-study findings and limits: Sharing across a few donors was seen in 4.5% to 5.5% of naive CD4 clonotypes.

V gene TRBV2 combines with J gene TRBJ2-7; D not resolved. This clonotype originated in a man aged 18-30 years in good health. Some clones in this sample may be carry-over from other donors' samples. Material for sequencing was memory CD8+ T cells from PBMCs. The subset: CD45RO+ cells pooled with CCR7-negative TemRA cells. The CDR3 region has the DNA TGTGCCAGCGTTCTGGGCCACAGAGAATCCTCCTACGAGCAGTACTTC. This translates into CASVLGHRESSYEQYF.